This T cell receptor beta chain was found in a study of T-cell memory formation after mild COVID-19. The study's findings and limits: Clones from the second wave (peaking day 37) had unconfirmed SARS-CoV-2 specificity.

Concerning this clonotype itself: The antigen remains undetermined.

TCRdb itself ran the 5' RACE reads through MiXCR, one entry per CDR3 protein. The sample holds about 170,000 distinct CDR3 sequences; 10% to 15% are singletons and the top ten take 2.5% to 3.5%. The specimen was PBMCs or a T cell subset sorted from them (not recorded which). The clonotype was recovered from a man aged 18 to 35 who had mild COVID-19 (a few samples of this study predate the infection). Cell type and time point are not known.

The CDR3 reads CASMERGNTIYF. The CDR3 nucleotides are TGTGCCAGCATGGAAAGAGGAAACACCATATATTTT. The chain recombines TRBV5-8 with TRBJ1-3; D is unclear. Germline V lookup: CDR1 SGHTS, CDR2 YDEGEE. The CDR3 sequence is 12 residues long. Trimming removed 6 bases at V and 4 bases at J, with 8 bases between.